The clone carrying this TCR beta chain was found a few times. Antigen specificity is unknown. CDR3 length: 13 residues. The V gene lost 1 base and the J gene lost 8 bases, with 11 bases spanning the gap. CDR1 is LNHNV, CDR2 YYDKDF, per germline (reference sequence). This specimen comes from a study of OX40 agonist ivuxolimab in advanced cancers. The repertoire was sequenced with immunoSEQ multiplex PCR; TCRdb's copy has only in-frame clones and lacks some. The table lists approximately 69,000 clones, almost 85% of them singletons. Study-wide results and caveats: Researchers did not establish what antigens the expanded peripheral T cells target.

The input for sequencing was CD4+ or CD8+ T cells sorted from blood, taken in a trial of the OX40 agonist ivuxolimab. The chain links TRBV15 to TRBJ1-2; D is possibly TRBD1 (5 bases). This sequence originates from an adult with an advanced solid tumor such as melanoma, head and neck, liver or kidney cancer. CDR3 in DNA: TGTGCCACCAGCAGAGGGGACGTTGACGGCTACACCTTC. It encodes CATSRGDVDGYTF.